The T cell receptor beta chain described here comes from a study of T-cell memory formation after mild COVID-19. CDR1 MNHEY and CDR2 SMNVEV come from the germline V gene (reference sequence). The V gene end was trimmed by 6 bases and the J gene end by 3 bases; junction bases not matched to a gene: 10. The CDR3 length is 16 residues. TCRdb itself ran the 5' RACE reads through MiXCR, one entry per CDR3 protein. Found here are 350,000 to 500,000 distinct CDR3 sequences, over 15% of them singletons; the top ten hold approximately 8.4%. This clonotype was observed a few times. The sequence was collected from an adult woman who had mild COVID-19 (a few samples of this study predate the infection). Cell type and time point are not known. The sequenced material came from PBMCs or a T cell subset sorted from them (not recorded which). The chain combines TRBV27 with TRBJ2-1; 8 bases match TRBD2. In nucleotides, the CDR3 is TGTGCCAGCAGCCCCCCGGGGGGGGGGATCTACAATGAGCAGTTCTTC. It specifies CASSPPGGGIYNEQFF.